This T cell receptor beta chain was sequenced in a study of shared clonotypes between healthy human individuals. Study as a whole: The plates for each donor numbered three CD4 naive, three CD4 memory, two CD8 naive and one CD8 memory. Study results and caveats: The naive CD4 repertoires of a handful of donors were compared, and approximately 5% of clonotypes were shared. For sorted subsets, rarefaction showed incomplete sequencing despite large depth.

Remarks on this clone: The antigen is unknown.

A 200 ng quantity of DNA, roughly 30,000 T cell genomes, went into the sorted-subset replicate PCRs. Some clones are missing from TCRdb's copy, which holds only in-frame ones; the method was immunoSEQ multiplex PCR. The sample consists of approximately 2,300,000 clones, 85% to 95% of them appearing once. The CDR3 spans 13 residues. With 5 bases clipped from V and 7 bases from J, the junction kept 7 bases outside the gene matches. Germline V gene lookup returns CDR1 MDHEN and CDR2 SYDVKM. This TCR derives from a young man in good health. Some clones in this sample may be carry-over from other donors' samples. This chain uses TRBV28 with TRBJ1-2, with TRBD1 matching over 7 bases. Specimen: naive CD4+ T cells from PBMCs. As for subset: CD45RA+ positively selected. The CDR3 nucleotides read TGTGCCAGCAGTACAGGGACAGTCGGTGGCTACACCTTC. It yields the protein CASSTGTVGGYTF.